The 27 T cell receptor beta chains below were found in one sample sequenced in a study of CD8+ T cells in alopecia areata. After isolation, RNA underwent reverse transcription to generate cDNA as the sequencing template. The data were produced by immunoSEQ multiplex PCR, yet TCRdb's version contains in-frame clones alone and is incomplete. The sample records 50,000 to 65,000 clones, 46% being singletons. As for treatment: oral pan-JAK inhibitor, 5-10 mg twice daily. Sequencing was performed on CD8+ T cells sorted from blood, taken at approximately week 37, from a patient treated with tofacitinib. Receptor source: a human donor with alopecia areata.

The table lists this clone with a count of one. This may be a read error: a much more frequent sequence differs by one nucleotide. The chain couples TRBV4-2 to TRBJ2-7; D unresolved. This CDR3 comprises 13 residues. The V and J ends lost 1 base and 3 bases respectively, with 7 bases between them. Germline-derived CDR1 and CDR2 are LGHNA and YNFKEQ. Here the CDR3 reads CASSQVADYEQYF. The CDR3, as DNA: TGTGCCAGCAGCCAAGTTGCAGACTACGAGCAGTACTTC.

Worth noting for this clone: The germline gene is not matched at one end of the junction; a read error may be the cause. The genes are TRBV29-1 and TRBJ2-1; D is uncertain. The CDR3 spans 14 residues. Germline values: CDR1 SQVTM, CDR2 ANQGSEA. CDR3 coding DNA: TGCAGCGTTTCTCCCAGACCGGATCCAGCTCGAAACGTCTTC. Translation gives CSVSPRPDPARNVF.

The chain joins TRBV25-1 to TRBJ2-5, with 10 positions matching TRBD1. Germline CDR1 and CDR2: MGHDK and SYGVNS. V lost 6 bases to trimming and J lost 4 bases; unmatched junction nucleotides: 8. The CDR3 runs 15 residues. CDR3 nucleotide sequence: TGTGCCAGCAGCGCCCGGGACAGGGGTGGAGAGACCCAGTACTTC. It codes for CASSARDRGGETQYF.

This clone appeared a few times. A much bigger clone sits one base away, suggesting this may be a read error. The CDR3 nucleotides read TGTGCCAGCAGCGAGCGGACAGGGGGGCGGGAGGGCTACACCTTC. Encoded protein: CASSERTGGREGYTF. The V and J genes are TRBV9 and TRBJ1-2; TRBD1 matches at 10 bases. V shed 3 bases, J shed 8 bases, and the junction held 10 bases outside the gene matches. CDR3 length equals 15 residues. The germline V gene has CDR1 SGDLS and CDR2 YYNGEE. Full variable domain (missing parts from reference TRBV9 and TRBJ1-2): DSGVTQTPKHLITATGQRVTLRCSPRSGDLSVYWYQQSLDQGLQFLIQYYNGEERAKGNILERFSAQQFPDLHSELNLSSLELGDSALYFCASSERTGGREGYTFGSGTRLTVV.

This clone was counted a few times. V gene TRBV30 combines with J gene TRBJ2-7; D is perhaps TRBD2 (6 bases). Germline V gives CDR1 GTSNPN, CDR2 SVGIG (reference sequence). Trimming cost V 0 bases and J 4 bases, with 13 bases left between them. This CDR3 has 14 residues. Written as DNA, the CDR3 is TGTGCCTGGAGTGTATCTCGGGGGAGGTACGAGCAGTACTTC. Its translation is CAWSVSRGRYEQYF.

The rearrangement joins TRBV4-1 to TRBJ1-5, with D perhaps matching TRBD1 (6 bases). Trimming removed 4 bases from V and 6 bases from J, with 10 bases in between. The CDR3 is made up of 13 amino acids. Looked up from germline, CDR1 is MGHRA and CDR2 is YSYEKL. The CDR3 here is CASSPWGAQPQHF. The CDR3 nucleotides are TGCGCCAGCAGCCCTTGGGGGGCTCAGCCCCAGCATTTT.

This clone was detected only a few times. CDR3 nucleotide sequence: TGTGCCAGCAGCCAACTCCGGGACAGGGACGTTCCTGAAGCTTTCTTT. It yields the protein CASSQLRDRDVPEAFF. The chain is built from TRBV4-2 and TRBJ1-1; TRBD1 agrees at 9 bases. In germline, CDR1 is LGHNA, CDR2 YNFKEQ. The CDR3 has 16 amino acids. V lost 2 bases, J lost 6 bases, and 10 bases stayed unmatched.

In this sample, this clone turned up a few times. The chain employs TRBV7-9 and TRBJ2-2; no clear D. Deletions cut 5 bases from V and 5 bases from J, with 9 bases between. The CDR3 extends over 13 amino acids. CDR1 SEHNR and CDR2 FQNEAQ come from the germline V gene (reference sequence). The CDR3 sequence is CASSPLETGELFF. In DNA, the CDR3 is TGTGCCAGCAGCCCTTTGGAAACCGGGGAGCTGTTTTTT.

In the case of this clone: Other DNA sequences within the sample encode an identical CDR3. V usage is TRBV29-1 and J usage is TRBJ2-7; D may be TRBD2 (5 bases). Between the trimmed V and J ends, which lost 4 bases and 5 bases, there was a span of 6 bases. The CDR3 covers 10 residues. Germline V CDR1 and CDR2: SQVTM, ANQGSEA. The CDR3 loop is CSVVSDEQYF. In DNA, the CDR3 is TGCAGCGTTGTTAGCGACGAGCAGTACTTC.

This rearrangement joins TRBV4-3 to TRBJ2-7; D is possibly TRBD2 (6 bases). Trimming stripped 6 bases from V and 5 bases from J, with 14 bases between. The CDR3 has 13 residues. The germline gives CDR1 LGHNA, CDR2 YSLEER. CDR3 sequence reads: CASSQSRGNEQYF. CDR3 DNA sequence: TGCGCCAGCAGTCAAAGTCGGGGGAACGAGCAGTACTTC.

V and J are TRBV27 and TRBJ1-5; D uncertain. CDR1 and CDR2 (germline): MNHEY, SMNVEV (reference sequence). The CDR3 has 15 amino acids. V lost 2 bases and J 2 bases, leaving 10 bases between the germline ends. CDR3 in amino acids: CASSLGGRGNQPQHF. The CDR3, as DNA: TGTGCCAGCAGTTTAGGAGGACGGGGCAATCAGCCCCAGCATTTT.

This clone occurred a few times. The chain couples TRBV4-1 to TRBJ1-2, with TRBD1 matching 7 bases. Germline-derived CDR1 and CDR2 are MGHRA and YSYEKL. V was pared by 1 base and J by 0 bases, with 2 bases of the junction left unmatched. The CDR3 length is 15 residues. For the CDR3, the DNA is TGCGCCAGCAGCCAAGTTGGGACAGCTAACTATGGCTACACCTTC. Its protein is CASSQVGTANYGYTF.

A few counts support this clone. The chain links TRBV29-1 to TRBJ2-7, with D tentatively TRBD2 (5 bases). The V end was cut by 7 bases, the J end by 2 bases, with 18 bases between. The CDR3 length is 14 residues. The V gene's germline CDR1 is SQVTM and CDR2 ANQGSEA. The DNA of the CDR3 is TGCAGCGCCGAAGGGCCGGACTCGGCCTACGAGCAGTACTTC. This encodes CSAEGPDSAYEQYF.

The chain recombines TRBV19 with TRBJ1-2; tentatively, D is TRBD1 (5 bases). V was trimmed by 8 bases and J by 2 bases, leaving 6 bases between them. Looked up from germline, CDR1 is LNHDA and CDR2 is SQIVND (reference sequence). This CDR3 is 11 amino acids long. DNA of the CDR3: TGTGCCAGTGGACAAAACTATGGCTACACCTTC. Protein: CASGQNYGYTF.

The chain links TRBV4-1 to TRBJ2-5, with a tentative D call TRBD2 (5 bases). With 0 bases removed from V and 5 bases from J, the gap between germline ends came to 13 bases. Per germline, CDR1 MGHRA and CDR2 YSYEKL. The CDR3 covers 15 residues. CDR3: CASSQDSTRGETQYF. CDR3 nucleotides: TGCGCCAGCAGCCAAGATTCGACTCGAGGGGAGACCCAGTACTTC.

The chain couples TRBV10-3 to TRBJ2-3; 11 positions agree with TRBD2. J was trimmed by 3 bases and V by 3 bases; bases with no gene match: 8. Germline CDR1 reads ENHRY; CDR2 reads SYGVKD. The CDR3 is 17 amino acids. The CDR3 loop is CAISDFLAGGITDTQYF. CDR3 nucleotides: TGTGCCATCAGTGATTTCCTAGCGGGAGGTATTACAGATACGCAGTATTTT.

The V call is TRBV7-9, the J call TRBJ1-2; no definite D call. The CDR3 length is 13 residues. Between the trimmed V and J ends, which lost 4 bases and 4 bases, there was a span of 10 bases. The germline V gene has CDR1 SEHNR and CDR2 FQNEAQ (reference sequence). CDR3 sequence: CASSSNRVYGYTF. CDR3 DNA: TGTGCCAGCAGCTCCAATAGGGTCTATGGCTACACCTTC.

The V call is TRBV30, the J call TRBJ2-2, with 9 bases that match TRBD1. V lost 4 bases and J lost 4; bases outside the gene matches: 1. Germline CDR1 reads GTSNPN; CDR2 reads SVGIG (reference sequence). CDR3 length: 13 residues. The chain's CDR3 is CAWKTGGTGELFF. CDR3 nucleotide sequence: TGTGCCTGGAAGACAGGGGGCACCGGGGAGCTGTTTTTT.

This clone has more than one count but fewer than ten. The CDR3 DNA is TGCGCCAGCAGCTCGACAGGTGGGGGGTACACTGAAGCTTTCTTT. Its protein is CASSSTGGGYTEAFF. The rearrangement links TRBV4-1 to TRBJ1-1, with TRBD1 as a possible D gene (6 bases). The germline CDR1 and CDR2 sequences are MGHRA and YSYEKL. V was shortened by 5 bases and J by 3 bases, with 16 bases between the two germline ends. The CDR3 loop spans 15 amino acids.

In the case of this clone: At one of its ends the junction is not consistent with the germline gene, which may arise from a read error. The genes are TRBV7-9 and TRBJ2-7, with a tentative D call TRBD2 (6 bases). CDR3 length equals 15 residues. Germline loops: CDR1 SEHNR, CDR2 FQNEAQ (reference sequence). Written as DNA, the CDR3 is TGCGCCAGCAGCCAAGATTGGCAGGGAGGCTACGAGCAGTACTTC. It encodes CASSQDWQGGYEQYF.

In its sample, this clone was seen a few times. DNA of the CDR3: TGTGCCAGCAGCGCCGGAGGGTGGGAGCAGTACTTC. Protein: CASSAGGWEQYF. The chain recombines TRBV7-9 with TRBJ2-7, with a weak D call TRBD2 (6 bases). This CDR3 spans 12 amino acids. Between the trimmed V and J ends, which lost 5 bases and 7 bases, there was a span of 12 bases. CDR1 and CDR2 (germline): SEHNR, FQNEAQ (reference sequence).

The rearrangement joins TRBV7-9 to TRBJ2-7; D perhaps matches TRBD1 (6 bases). The V gene's germline CDR1 is SEHNR and CDR2 FQNEAQ (reference sequence). V was cut by 1 base and J by 6 bases, with 10 bases left in between. The CDR3 runs 13 residues. The CDR3 DNA sequence: TGTGCCAGCAGCTTAGAGGGGGTTACCGAGCAGTACTTC. Protein sequence: CASSLEGVTEQYF.

The V gene is TRBV5-6, the J gene TRBJ2-1; D is undetermined. In germline, CDR1 is SGHDT, CDR2 YYEEEE. V dropped 0 bases and J dropped 3 bases, with 7 bases sitting between them. The CDR3 is 14 residues long. CDR3 nucleotide sequence: TGTGCCAGCAGCTTGGTGTCTAACTACAATGAGCAGTTCTTC. This translates into CASSLVSNYNEQFF.

This chain connects TRBV4-3 to TRBJ2-1; the match to TRBD1 covers 10 bases. CDR1 LGHNA and CDR2 YSLEER come from the germline V gene. The CDR3 contains 17 residues. V trimming: 4 bases; J trimming: 4 bases; junction bases outside the gene matches: 10. The CDR3 here is CASSRSLTGGPYNEQFF. The CDR3 nucleotides are TGCGCCAGCAGCCGATCACTGACAGGGGGCCCTTACAATGAGCAGTTCTTC.

This clone was counted only a few times. V is TRBV7-6 and J is TRBJ1-5; unclear D gene. CDR1 is SGHVS, CDR2 FNYEAQ, per germline. The V gene lost 5 bases and the J gene lost 2 bases, with 10 bases spanning the gap. The CDR3 is made up of 14 amino acids. CDR3 bases: TGTGCCAGCAGCCAAGGACCTGGCAATCAGCCCCAGCATTTT. Protein product: CASSQGPGNQPQHF.

The chain joins TRBV27 to TRBJ2-2; the match to TRBD1 covers 11 bases. The CDR3 covers 16 residues. Germline CDR1 is MNHEY and CDR2 is SMNVEV (reference sequence). V lost 4 bases to trimming and J lost 5 bases; unmatched junction nucleotides: 6. CDR3 nucleotide sequence: TGTGCCAGCAGTTCATGGGACAGGGGGGATACCGGGGAGCTGTTTTTT. Translating gives CASSSWDRGDTGELFF.

V and J are TRBV6-1 and TRBJ2-1, with D perhaps assigned TRBD1 or TRBD2 (5 bases each). Germline V gene data show CDR1 as MNHNS and CDR2 as SASEGT. V gave up 10 bases and J gave up 12 bases, with 16 bases separating them. CDR3 size: 11 residues. The CDR3 sequence: CATRVRGTQFF. CDR3 coding DNA: TGTGCCACAAGGGTGAGGGGTACGCAGTTCTTC.